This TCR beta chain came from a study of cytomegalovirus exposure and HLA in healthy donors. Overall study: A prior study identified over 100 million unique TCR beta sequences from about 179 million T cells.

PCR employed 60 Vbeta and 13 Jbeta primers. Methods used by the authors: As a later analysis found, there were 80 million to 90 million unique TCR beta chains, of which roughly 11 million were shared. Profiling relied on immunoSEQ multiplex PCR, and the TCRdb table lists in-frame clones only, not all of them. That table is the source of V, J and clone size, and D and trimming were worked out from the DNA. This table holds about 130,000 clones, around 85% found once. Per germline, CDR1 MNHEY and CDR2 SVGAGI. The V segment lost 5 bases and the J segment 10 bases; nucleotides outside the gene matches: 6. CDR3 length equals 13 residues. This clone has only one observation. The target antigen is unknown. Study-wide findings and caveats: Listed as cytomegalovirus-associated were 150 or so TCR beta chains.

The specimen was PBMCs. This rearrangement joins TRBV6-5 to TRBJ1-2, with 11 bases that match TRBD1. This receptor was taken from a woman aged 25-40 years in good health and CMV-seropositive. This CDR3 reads CASSLRDRGYYTF. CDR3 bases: TGTGCCAGCAGTCTCCGGGACAGGGGGTACTACACCTTC.